This T cell receptor (beta chain) was profiled in a study of T cell repertoires and HLA-DP antigens. Whole-study context: One stimulator alloantigen differed from self by one groove amino acid; the other by ten. The donors, ranging 18-to-29 to 60-to-69 years, included a couple of males and one female. Study results and caveats: Responder cells were total CD4+ cells with a HeLa antigen-presenting system.

Germline V gene data show CDR1 as SGHTA and CDR2 as FQGNSA. CDR3 length: 16 residues. Germline trimming cut 5 bases from V and 6 bases from J; bases unmatched to any gene: 10. The PCR primers covered 54 TRBV and 13 TRBJ segments. TCRdb's copy holds only in-frame clones and misses some; the assay was immunoSEQ multiplex PCR. Of about 73,000 clones listed, around 80% are singletons. With respect to this clone: As yet, its antigen is unknown.

This rearrangement joins TRBV7-2 to TRBJ2-1, with 10 bases aligning to TRBD2. What was sequenced was CD4+ T cells from PBMCs. The TCR was taken from a man in his 60s in good health and CMV-seronegative. CDR3 sequence reads: CASSLSVSSGGNEQFF. The CDR3 coding sequence is TGTGCCAGCAGCCTATCCGTGTCTAGCGGGGGCAATGAGCAGTTCTTC.